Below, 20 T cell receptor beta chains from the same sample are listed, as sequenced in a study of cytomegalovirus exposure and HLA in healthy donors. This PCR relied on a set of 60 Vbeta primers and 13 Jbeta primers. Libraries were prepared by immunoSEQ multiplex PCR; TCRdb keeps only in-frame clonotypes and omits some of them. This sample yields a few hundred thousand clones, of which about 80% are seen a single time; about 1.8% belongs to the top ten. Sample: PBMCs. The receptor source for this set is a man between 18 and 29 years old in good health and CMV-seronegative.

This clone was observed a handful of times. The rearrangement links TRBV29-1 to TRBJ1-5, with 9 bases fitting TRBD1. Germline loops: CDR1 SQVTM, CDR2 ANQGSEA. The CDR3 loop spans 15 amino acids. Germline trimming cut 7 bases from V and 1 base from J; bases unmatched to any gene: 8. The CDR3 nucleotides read TGCAGCGCCCGGGGGACAGGGCCGAGCAATCAGCCCCAGCATTTT. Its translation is CSARGTGPSNQPQHF.

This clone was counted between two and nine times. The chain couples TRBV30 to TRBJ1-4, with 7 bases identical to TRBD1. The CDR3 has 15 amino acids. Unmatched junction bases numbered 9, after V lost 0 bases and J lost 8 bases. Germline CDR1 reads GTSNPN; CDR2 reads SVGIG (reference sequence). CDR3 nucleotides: TGTGCCTGGAGTGTAGTGCAGGGGGGCTGGGAAAAACTGTTTTTT. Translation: CAWSVVQGGWEKLFF.

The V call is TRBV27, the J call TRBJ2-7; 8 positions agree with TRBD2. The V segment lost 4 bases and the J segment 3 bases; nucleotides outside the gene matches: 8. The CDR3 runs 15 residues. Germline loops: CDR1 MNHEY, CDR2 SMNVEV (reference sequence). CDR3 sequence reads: CASSSPGTRVYEQYF. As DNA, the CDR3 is TGTGCCAGCAGTTCCCCCGGGACTAGGGTCTACGAGCAGTACTTC.

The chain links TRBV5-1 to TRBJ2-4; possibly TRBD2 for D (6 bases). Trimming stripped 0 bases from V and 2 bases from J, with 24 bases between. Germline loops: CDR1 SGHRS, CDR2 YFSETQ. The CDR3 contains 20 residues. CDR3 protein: CASSLAERGGARLTKNIQYF. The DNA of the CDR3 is TGCGCCAGCAGCTTGGCCGAGAGGGGAGGTGCACGGTTAACCAAAAACATTCAGTACTTC.

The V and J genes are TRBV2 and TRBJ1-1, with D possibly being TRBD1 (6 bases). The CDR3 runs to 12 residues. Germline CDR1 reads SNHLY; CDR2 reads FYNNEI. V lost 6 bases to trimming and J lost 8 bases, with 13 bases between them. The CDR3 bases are TGTGCCAGCAGGGGGCTGGGGACAGAAGCTTTCTTT. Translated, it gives CASRGLGTEAFF.

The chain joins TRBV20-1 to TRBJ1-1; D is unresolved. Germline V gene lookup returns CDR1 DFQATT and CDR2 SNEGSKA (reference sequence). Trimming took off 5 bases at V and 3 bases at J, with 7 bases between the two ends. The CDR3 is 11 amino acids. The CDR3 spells CSAGRDTEAFF. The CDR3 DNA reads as TGCAGTGCTGGTCGGGACACTGAAGCTTTCTTT.

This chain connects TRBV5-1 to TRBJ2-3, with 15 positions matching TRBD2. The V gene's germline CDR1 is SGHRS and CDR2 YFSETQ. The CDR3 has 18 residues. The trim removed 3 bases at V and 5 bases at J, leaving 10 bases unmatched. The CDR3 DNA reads TGCGCCAGCAGCTCCCGGACTAGCGGGAGGGGCGCCGGAGATACGCAGTATTTT. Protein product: CASSSRTSGRGAGDTQYF.

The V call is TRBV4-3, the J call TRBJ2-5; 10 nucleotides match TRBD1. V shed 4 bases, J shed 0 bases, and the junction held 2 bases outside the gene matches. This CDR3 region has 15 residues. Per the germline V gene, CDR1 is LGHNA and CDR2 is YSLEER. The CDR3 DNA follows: TGCGCCAGCAGCCGAGGGACAGGGGACCAAGAGACCCAGTACTTC. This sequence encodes CASSRGTGDQETQYF.

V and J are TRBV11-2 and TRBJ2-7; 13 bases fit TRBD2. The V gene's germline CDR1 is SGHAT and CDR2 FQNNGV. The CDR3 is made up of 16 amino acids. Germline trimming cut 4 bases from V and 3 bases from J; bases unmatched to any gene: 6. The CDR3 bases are TGTGCCAGCAGCTGGGGGACTAGCGGGGATCTCTACGAGCAGTACTTC. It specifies CASSWGTSGDLYEQYF.

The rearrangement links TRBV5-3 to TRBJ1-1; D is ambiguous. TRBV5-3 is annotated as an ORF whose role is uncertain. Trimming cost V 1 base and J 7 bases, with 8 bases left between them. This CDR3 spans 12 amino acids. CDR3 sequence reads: CARSLYTYEAFF. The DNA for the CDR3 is TGTGCCAGAAGCTTGTATACCTATGAAGCTTTCTTT.

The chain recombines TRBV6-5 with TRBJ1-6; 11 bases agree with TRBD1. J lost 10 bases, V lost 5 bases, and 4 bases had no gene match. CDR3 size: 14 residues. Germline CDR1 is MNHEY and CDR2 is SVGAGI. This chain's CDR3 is CASSRDRGYSPLHF. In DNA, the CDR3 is TGTGCCAGCAGTCGGGACAGGGGGTACTCACCCCTCCACTTT.

This CDR3 reads CASSLAPGVEQYF. The CDR3 nucleotides are TGTGCCAGCAGCTTGGCCCCGGGGGTCGAGCAGTACTTC. This chain uses TRBV5-6 with TRBJ2-7; D perhaps matches TRBD2 (6 bases). Between the trimmed V and J ends, which lost 0 bases and 6 bases, there was a span of 10 bases. This CDR3 has 13 residues. CDR1 SGHDT and CDR2 YYEEEE come from the germline V gene.

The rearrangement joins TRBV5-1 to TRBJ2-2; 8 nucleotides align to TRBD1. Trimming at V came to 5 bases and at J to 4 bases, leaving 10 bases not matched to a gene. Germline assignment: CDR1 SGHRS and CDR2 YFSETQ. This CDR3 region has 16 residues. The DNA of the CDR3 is TGCGCCAGCAGGAAAGGTGACAGGGGCGCCACCGGGGAGCTGTTTTTT. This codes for CASRKGDRGATGELFF.

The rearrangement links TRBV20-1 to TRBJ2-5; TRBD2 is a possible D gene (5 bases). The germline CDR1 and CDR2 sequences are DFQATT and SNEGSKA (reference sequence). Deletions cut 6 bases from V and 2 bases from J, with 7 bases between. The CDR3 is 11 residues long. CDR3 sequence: CSARRQETQYF. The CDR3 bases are TGCAGTGCACGGAGGCAAGAGACCCAGTACTTC.

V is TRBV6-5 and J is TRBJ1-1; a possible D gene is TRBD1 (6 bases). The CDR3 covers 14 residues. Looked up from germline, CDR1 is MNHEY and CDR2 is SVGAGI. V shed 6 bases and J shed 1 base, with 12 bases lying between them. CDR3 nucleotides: TGTGCCAGCAGGACGACAGGCCAGAACACTGAAGCTTTCTTT. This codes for CASRTTGQNTEAFF.

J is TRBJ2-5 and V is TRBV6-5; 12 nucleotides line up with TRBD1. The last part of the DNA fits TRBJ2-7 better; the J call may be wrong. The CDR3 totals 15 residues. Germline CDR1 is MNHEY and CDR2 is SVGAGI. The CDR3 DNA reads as TGTGCCAGCAGTTACGTAGGGACAGGGGGCAACGAGCAGTACTTC. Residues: CASSYVGTGGNEQYF.

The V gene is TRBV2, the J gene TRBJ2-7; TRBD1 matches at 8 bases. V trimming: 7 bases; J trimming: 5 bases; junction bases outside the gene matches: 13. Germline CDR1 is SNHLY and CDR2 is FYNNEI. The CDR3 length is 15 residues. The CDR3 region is CASILTGAGFDEQYF. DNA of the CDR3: TGTGCCAGCATCTTGACAGGGGCGGGATTCGACGAGCAGTACTTC.

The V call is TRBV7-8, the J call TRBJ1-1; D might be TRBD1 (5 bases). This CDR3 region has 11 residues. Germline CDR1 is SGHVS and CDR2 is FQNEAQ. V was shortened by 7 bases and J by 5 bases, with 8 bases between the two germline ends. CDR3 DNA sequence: TGTGCCAGCAAGGGGCGGACTGAAGCTTTCTTT. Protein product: CASKGRTEAFF.

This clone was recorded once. The chain's CDR3 is CASSLGAGGDETQYF. CDR3 DNA: TGTGCCAGCAGCTTAGGGGCAGGGGGCGACGAGACCCAGTACTTC. The chain recombines TRBV11-1 with TRBJ2-5, with 8 bases identical to TRBD1. The CDR3 is 15 residues long. Germline V gene lookup returns CDR1 SGHAT and CDR2 FQDESV (reference sequence). V lost 1 base to trimming and J lost 5 bases; unmatched junction nucleotides: 6.

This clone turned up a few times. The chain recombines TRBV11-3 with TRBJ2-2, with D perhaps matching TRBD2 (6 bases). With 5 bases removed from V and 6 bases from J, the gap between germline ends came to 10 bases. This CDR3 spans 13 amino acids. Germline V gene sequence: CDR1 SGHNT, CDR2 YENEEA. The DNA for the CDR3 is TGTGCCAGCAGCCCCAGGGAGGCCGGGGAGCTGTTTTTT. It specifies CASSPREAGELFF. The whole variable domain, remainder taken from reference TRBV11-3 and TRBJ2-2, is EAGVVQSPRYKIIEKKQPVAFWCNPISGHNTLYWYLQNLGQGPELLIRYENEEAVDDSQLPKDRFSAERLKGVDSTLKIQPAELGDSAVYLCASSPREAGELFFGEGSRLTVL.